The table lists the clone carrying this TCR beta chain with many counts. Its antigen is not known. RNA transcripts provided the source from which TCR beta CDR3 regions were amplified. First-round RT-PCR with HTBI primers amplified the TCR CDR3 region. TCRdb ran MiXCR on the multiplex PCR reads and lists one entry per CDR3 protein. Of fewer than 500,000 distinct CDR3 sequences in the sample, roughly 13% are singletons; the top ten hold about 20%. Hyperthyroidism was newly diagnosed in patients aged 18 to 65 (duration under 2 months). 10 ml of fresh peripheral blood supplied the PBMCs. The data stem from a study of T cells in Graves' hyperthyroidism and ophthalmopathy. Regarding the study as a whole: Researchers found most expanded thyroid clonotypes above 0.001 in blood as well.

Germline V gene data show CDR1 as SGHAT and CDR2 as FQNNGV. This CDR3 comprises 13 residues. Trimming took off 2 bases at V and 4 bases at J, with 8 bases between the two ends. J is TRBJ1-2 and V is TRBV11-2, with D tentatively TRBD1 (6 bases). This clonotype was obtained from a man younger than 45 with Graves' hyperthyroidism that later progressed to Graves' ophthalmopathy. The sample comprised blood. CDR3 sequence: CASSLTGSYGYTF. The CDR3 region has the DNA TGTGCCAGCAGCTTAACAGGGTCCTATGGCTACACCTTC.